Below are 25 T cell receptor beta chains sequenced from a single sample in a study of identical twins. TCRdb processed the 5' RACE reads anew with MiXCR; each CDR3 protein has one entry. Of more than 600,000 distinct CDR3 sequences listed, roughly 18% are singletons. This sample also appeared in a second study, on T cells expressing NK-cell markers.

Sequenced material: PBMCs. These receptors were collected from a woman younger than 35 in good health.

V gene TRBV12-3 or TRBV12-4 combines with J gene TRBJ2-5, with D unclear. This CDR3 spans 13 amino acids. V lost 3 bases, J lost 5 bases, and 10 bases lay in between. CDR3 sequence reads: CASSFRAAETQYF. As DNA, the CDR3 is TGTGCCAGCAGTTTTAGGGCCGCCGAGACCCAGTACTTC.

This clonotype was seen a few times. The chain combines TRBV18 with TRBJ2-1; D possibly matches TRBD1 or TRBD2 (5 bases each). Trimming shortened V by 3 bases and J by 15 bases, and 18 bases separated the two germline ends. The CDR3 length is 13 residues. The germline gives CDR1 KGHSH, CDR2 LQKENI. CDR3 DNA: TGTGCCAGCTCACCCGACTTACAGAGGGGTCCGTTCTTC. Protein product: CASSPDLQRGPFF.

CDR3 in DNA: TGCAGCGTTTTTTCCGGACAGTTAGGGGTCAACGAGCAGTACTTC. Protein product: CSVFSGQLGVNEQYF. This chain links TRBV29-1 with TRBJ2-7; tentatively, D is TRBD1 (6 bases). CDR1 and CDR2 from the germline V gene are SQVTM and ANQGSEA. Trimming cost V 5 bases and J 5 bases, with 22 bases left between them. The CDR3 runs to 15 residues.

The rearrangement uses TRBV9 and TRBJ2-5, with D perhaps matching TRBD1 or TRBD2 (7 bases each). Between the trimmed V and J ends, which lost 2 bases and 5 bases, there was a span of 16 bases. This CDR3 has 15 amino acids. Germline CDR1 and CDR2: SGDLS and YYNGEE. DNA of the CDR3: TGTGCCAGCAGCGTCACTAGCGCCAGGGGGGAGACCCAGTACTTC. Its translation is CASSVTSARGETQYF.

This rearrangement joins TRBV20-1 to TRBJ2-1, with a weak D call TRBD2 (6 bases). CDR1 DFQATT and CDR2 SNEGSKA come from the germline V gene (reference sequence). Between the trimmed V and J ends, which lost 4 bases and 7 bases, there was a span of 35 bases. The CDR3 consists of 20 residues. The CDR3 DNA reads as TGCAGTGCTACGGGATCAGGGACTGCAGCCGTCGTGGTTGTGGTAAATGAGCAGTTCTTC. It yields the protein CSATGSGTAAVVVVVNEQFF.

The CDR3 spells CASSRGSSGGYTF. The CDR3 region has the DNA TGTGCCAGCAGTCGAGGGAGCTCAGGTGGCTACACCTTC. The chain joins TRBV9 to TRBJ1-2; no reliable D call. This CDR3 contains 13 residues. V was clipped by 5 bases and J by 7 bases, with 15 bases between them. Germline lookup yields CDR1 SGDLS and CDR2 YYNGEE.

The chain uses TRBV20-1 and TRBJ2-3; D is uncertain. CDR1 and CDR2 (germline): DFQATT, SNEGSKA (reference sequence). Trimming stripped 6 bases from V and 4 bases from J, with 2 bases between. The length of the CDR3 is 9 residues. Written as DNA, the CDR3 is TGCAGTGCCCCAGATACGCAGTATTTT. Its protein product is CSAPDTQYF.

The chain couples TRBV5-1 to TRBJ2-3; 11 positions match TRBD2. Per the germline V gene, CDR1 is SGHRS and CDR2 is YFSETQ. V shed 5 bases and J 4 bases; nucleotides not matched to a gene: 3. The CDR3 extends over 14 amino acids. For the CDR3, the DNA is TGCGCCAGCAGACTAGCGGGAGTCGCAGATACGCAGTATTTT. Translating gives CASRLAGVADTQYF.

This clonotype was observed a few times. The J gene is TRBJ1-4, the V gene TRBV27; D is uncertain. Trimming removed 2 bases at V and 5 bases at J, with 12 bases between. Germline V gene sequence: CDR1 MNHEY, CDR2 SMNVEV (reference sequence). The CDR3 is made up of 15 amino acids. In nucleotides, the CDR3 is TGTGCCAGCAGTTTAGGTGGGAGGTGGAATGAAAAACTGTTTTTT. Translation: CASSLGGRWNEKLFF.

This clonotype has more than one count but fewer than ten. The junction departs from germline at one end; a sequencing error may be responsible. The genes are TRBV24-1 and TRBJ2-2; 7 nucleotides align to TRBD2. The CDR3 totals 14 residues. The germline V gene encodes CDR1 KGHDR and CDR2 SFDVKD. The CDR3 coding sequence is TGTGCCACGAGTGGGGGGGGTAACACCGGGGAGCTGTTTTTT. It is translated as CATSGGGNTGELFF.

This clonotype has a handful of counts. The chain joins TRBV5-1 to TRBJ2-3; D may be TRBD1 (6 bases). Germline V gene lookup returns CDR1 SGHRS and CDR2 YFSETQ. The CDR3 totals 14 residues. V was shortened by 0 bases and J by 6 bases, with 11 bases between the two germline ends. Here the CDR3 DNA reads TGCGCCAGCAGCTTGGATACAGGGAAGGATACGCAGTATTTT. This encodes CASSLDTGKDTQYF.

The chain employs TRBV12-3 or TRBV12-4 and TRBJ2-1; D not certain. V dropped 5 bases and J dropped 7 bases, with 9 bases sitting between them. The CDR3 has 12 amino acids. The CDR3 DNA reads as TGTGCCAGCAGTCAGGCTGGGAATGAGCAGTTCTTC. Encoded protein: CASSQAGNEQFF.

At least ten counts were recorded for this clonotype. The chain couples TRBV12-3 or TRBV12-4 to TRBJ1-2, with 7 bases identical to TRBD1. The CDR3 spans 16 residues. The V gene end was trimmed by 2 bases and the J gene end by 7 bases; junction bases not matched to a gene: 13. The CDR3 sequence: CASSLRTGRGSGGYTF. As DNA, the CDR3 is TGTGCCAGCAGTTTACGGACAGGTCGTGGTTCAGGTGGCTACACCTTC.

This clonotype was seen only a few times. The chain carries TRBV10-3 and TRBJ2-7; 7 bases match TRBD2. CDR3 length: 14 residues. Germline loops: CDR1 ENHRY, CDR2 SYGVKD. Trimming took 6 bases from V and 4 from J; bases not matched to a gene: 9. This CDR3 reads CAIREAGNDYEQYF. CDR3 DNA sequence: TGTGCCATCAGGGAAGCGGGAAATGATTACGAGCAGTACTTC.

This clonotype was observed a single time. DNA of the CDR3: TGTGCCAGCAGTTTCCGACTAGCGGGAATGGACGAGCAGTACTTC. Translating it yields CASSFRLAGMDEQYF. The chain links TRBV12-3 or TRBV12-4 to TRBJ2-7; 11 nucleotides align to TRBD2. This CDR3 is built from 15 residues. The trim removed 3 bases at V and 5 bases at J, leaving 6 bases unmatched.

The V and J genes are TRBV7-6 and TRBJ2-3; 8 nucleotides line up with TRBD2. This CDR3 is 14 amino acids long. The germline gives CDR1 SGHVS, CDR2 FNYEAQ. V dropped 0 bases and J dropped 10; count of bases not matched to a gene: 6. The CDR3 region has the DNA TGTGCCAGCAGCTTAGCGTCAGAGCGGGGGCCGCAGTATTTT. It encodes CASSLASERGPQYF. The full variable domain, its missing parts supplied by reference TRBV7-6 and TRBJ2-3, is GAGVSQSPRYKVTKRGQDVALRCDPISGHVSLYWYRQALGQGPEFLTYFNYEAQQDKSGLPNDRFSAERPEGSISTLTIQRTEQRDSAMYRCASSLASERGPQYFGPGTRLTVL.

The chain has TRBV12-3 or TRBV12-4 and TRBJ1-3, with D tentatively TRBD1 (6 bases). This CDR3 region has 14 residues. Trimming shortened V by 3 bases and J by 6 bases, and 12 bases separated the two germline ends. The CDR3 here is CASSLGQGKNTIYF. CDR3 DNA sequence: TGTGCCAGCAGTTTGGGGCAGGGGAAAAACACCATATATTTT.

The table lists this clonotype with a few counts. V and J are TRBV28 and TRBJ2-2, with D possibly TRBD1 on 5 matching bases. The germline CDR1 and CDR2 sequences are MDHEN and SYDVKM. Trimming took off 9 bases at V and 4 bases at J, with 21 bases between the two ends. CDR3 length equals 16 residues. The CDR3: CASLRIGVPSTGELFF. Written as DNA, the CDR3 is TGTGCCAGTTTACGCATAGGGGTCCCGTCCACCGGGGAGCTGTTTTTT.

The gene calls are TRBV9 and TRBJ2-7; 7 bases align to TRBD2. Germline trimming cut 2 bases from V and 7 bases from J; bases unmatched to any gene: 9. The CDR3 is made up of 14 amino acids. Per the germline V gene, CDR1 is SGDLS and CDR2 is YYNGEE. The CDR3 region has the DNA TGTGCCAGCAGCGTCCAAGCGGGGAGGGATGAGCAGTACTTC. Its translation is CASSVQAGRDEQYF.

This clonotype was detected only a few times. The chain is built from TRBV5-1 and TRBJ2-5, with 10 positions matching TRBD2. The CDR3 covers 17 residues. The V gene end was trimmed by 4 bases and the J gene end by 1 base; junction bases not matched to a gene: 10. Germline V gives CDR1 SGHRS, CDR2 YFSETQ. The CDR3 nucleotides read TGCGCCAGCAGCCGTGGCTCTAGCGGGGGTCTCCAAGAGACCCAGTACTTC. This codes for CASSRGSSGGLQETQYF.

In its sample, this clonotype was seen a few times. The CDR3 DNA reads TGTGCCAGCTCCCGGGATGTACGCGGGGCGAGTGGCTACACCTTC. Its protein product is CASSRDVRGASGYTF. The chain uses TRBV18 and TRBJ1-2; maybe TRBD1 (5 bases). The CDR3 is 15 amino acids. Trimming took off 6 bases at V and 7 bases at J, with 21 bases between the two ends. Germline V gene data show CDR1 as KGHSH and CDR2 as LQKENI.

Only a few counts were recorded for this clonotype. The CDR3 coding sequence is TGTGCCAGCAGCTCGATTAGCGGGAGAACGGTTGAGCAGTACTTC. Its protein product is CASSSISGRTVEQYF. V gene TRBV11-2 combines with J gene TRBJ2-7, with TRBD2 matching 9 bases. In germline, CDR1 is SGHAT, CDR2 FQNNGV. This CDR3 is built from 15 residues. V shed 4 bases, J shed 7 bases, and the junction held 11 bases outside the gene matches.

The V call is TRBV7-3, the J call TRBJ2-1; TRBD1 might be the D (5 bases). The germline CDR1 and CDR2 sequences are SGHTA and FQGTGA. Between the trimmed V and J ends, which lost 5 bases and 5 bases, there was a span of 13 bases. The CDR3 has 14 residues. DNA for the CDR3: TGTGCCAGCAGCCGTGGACATACCGACAATGAGCAGTTCTTC. This translates into CASSRGHTDNEQFF. The whole variable domain, remainder taken from reference TRBV7-3 and TRBJ2-1, is GAGVSQTPSNKVTEKGKYVELRCDPISGHTALYWYRQSLGQGPEFLIYFQGTGAADDSGLPNDRFFAVRPEGSVSTLKIQRTERGDSAVYLCASSRGHTDNEQFFGPGTRLTVL.

The CDR3 protein is CSARKPGGANYGYTF. The CDR3 DNA is TGCAGTGCTAGAAAGCCGGGGGGGGCTAACTATGGCTACACCTTC. V is TRBV20-1 and J is TRBJ1-2; maybe TRBD1 (5 bases). CDR3 length equals 15 residues. Germline CDR1 reads DFQATT; CDR2 reads SNEGSKA (reference sequence). Deletions cut 2 bases from V and 0 bases from J, with 13 bases between.

The chain has TRBV7-9 and TRBJ2-2; no clear D. CDR3 length: 14 residues. Looked up from germline, CDR1 is SEHNR and CDR2 is FQNEAQ (reference sequence). Trimming took off 0 bases at V and 4 bases at J, with 6 bases between the two ends. The chain's CDR3 is CASSLAAVTGELFF. CDR3 bases: TGTGCCAGCAGCTTAGCGGCAGTCACCGGGGAGCTGTTTTTT.